Presented here are 26 T cell receptor beta chains from one specimen sequenced in a study of OX40 agonist ivuxolimab in advanced cancers. The method was immunoSEQ multiplex PCR; TCRdb's version includes in-frame clones alone and lacks a portion of them. The sample shows some 62,000 clones, around 74% of them seen only once. The input for sequencing was CD4+ or CD8+ T cells sorted from blood, taken in a trial of the OX40 agonist ivuxolimab. The receptor set was obtained from an adult with an advanced solid tumor such as melanoma, head and neck, liver or kidney cancer.

This chain uses TRBV5-4 with TRBJ2-1; possibly TRBD2 for D (6 bases). This CDR3 contains 17 residues. Germline CDR1 reads SGHNT; CDR2 reads YYREEE (reference sequence). V was cut by 3 bases and J by 3 bases, with 19 bases left in between. DNA for the CDR3: TGTGCCAGCAGCTCCCTGAGAGAGGCTAGCGTCTACAATGAGCAGTTCTTC. The encoded protein is CASSSLREASVYNEQFF.

This chain links TRBV7-8 with TRBJ2-5; 12 bases map to TRBD2. Trimming removed 4 bases from V and 5 bases from J; junction bases left unmatched: 17. CDR1 and CDR2 (germline): SGHVS, FQNEAQ. The CDR3 length is 19 residues. The CDR3 coding sequence is TGTGCCAGCAGCTCCCCCTCTGTTGGACTAGCGGGGTGGGTGGAGACCCAGTACTTC. Encoded protein: CASSSPSVGLAGWVETQYF.

The CDR3 protein is CASSQGGSYNSPLHF. DNA of the CDR3: TGCGCCAGCAGCCAAGGGGGCTCCTATAATTCACCCCTCCACTTT. The chain has TRBV4-1 and TRBJ1-6; D is undetermined. CDR1 is MGHRA and CDR2 is YSYEKL in the germline V gene. The CDR3 runs to 15 residues. V was cut by 1 base and J by 0 bases, with 4 bases left in between.

J is TRBJ1-1 and V is TRBV5-1; TRBD1 agrees at 8 bases. Germline V CDR1 and CDR2: SGHRS, YFSETQ. This CDR3 is built from 13 residues. Trimming took 8 bases from V and 3 from J; bases not matched to a gene: 6. The CDR3 nucleotides read TGCGCCAGTCGGACAGGGTCCTACACTGAAGCTTTCTTT. It encodes CASRTGSYTEAFF. Drawing the rest from reference TRBV5-1 and TRBJ1-1, the complete variable domain is KAGVTQTPRYLIKTRGQQVTLSCSPISGHRSVSWYQQTPGQGLQFLFEYFSETQRNKGNFPGRFSGRQFSNSRSEMNVSTLELGDSALYLCASRTGSYTEAFFGQGTRLTVV.

The V gene is TRBV14, the J gene TRBJ2-2; 7 bases are shared with TRBD1. This CDR3 contains 17 residues. CDR1 SGHDN and CDR2 FVKESK come from the germline V gene. J lost 3 bases, V lost 3 bases, and 10 bases had no gene match. CDR3 region: CASSHSTGKLDTGELFF. For the CDR3, the DNA is TGTGCCAGCAGCCATTCGACAGGGAAGTTGGACACCGGGGAGCTGTTTTTT.

This clone was seen a few times. V gene TRBV7-2 combines with J gene TRBJ1-5; D is unclear. The CDR3 length is 13 residues. The V and J ends lost 5 bases and 6 bases respectively, with 11 bases between them. Germline-derived CDR1 and CDR2 are SGHTA and FQGNSA. The CDR3 DNA reads TGTGCCAGCAGCCCACGTTTGGTTCAGCCCCAGCATTTT. It translates to CASSPRLVQPQHF.

This clone was counted once. This chain links TRBV11-3 with TRBJ2-5, with TRBD1 identical over 9 bases. The germline CDR1 and CDR2 sequences are SGHNT and YENEEA. The trim removed 4 bases at V and 8 bases at J, leaving 8 bases unmatched. The CDR3 totals 14 residues. The CDR3 nucleotides read TGTGCCAGCAGCTCGGGACAGGGTGGGAACACCCAGTACTTC. Translating gives CASSSGQGGNTQYF.

The chain combines TRBV9 with TRBJ1-2, with D perhaps matching TRBD1 (5 bases). From germline, CDR1 is SGDLS and CDR2 YYNGEE. This CDR3 spans 14 amino acids. V was cut by 0 bases and J by 1 base, with 7 bases left in between. CDR3 in DNA: TGTGCCAGCAGCGTAGGCAGGGTTAACTATGGCTACACCTTC. Translating it yields CASSVGRVNYGYTF.

The chain has TRBV11-2 and TRBJ2-5; possible D gene TRBD2, 7 bases. This CDR3 is 15 amino acids long. The V end lost 5 bases, the J end lost 5 bases, and 18 bases lay between the germline ends. Germline V CDR1 and CDR2: SGHAT, FQNNGV. As DNA, the CDR3 is TGTGCCAGCAGCCCCCAAGGGGGGGGCATGGAGACCCAGTACTTC. It specifies CASSPQGGGMETQYF.

This sequence joins TRBV28 and TRBJ2-5; perhaps TRBD2 as D (6 bases). Trimming left V 6 bases short and J 13 bases short, with 24 bases between. Germline assignment: CDR1 MDHEN and CDR2 SYDVKM. The CDR3 is 14 residues long. This CDR3 is CASSVPSTPGLRYF. In DNA form, the CDR3 reads TGTGCCAGCAGCGTACCGAGCACCCCGGGACTTAGGTACTTC.

This chain joins TRBV7-2 and TRBJ1-6; D is ambiguous. Per germline, CDR1 SGHTA and CDR2 FQGNSA. This CDR3 is built from 15 residues. V was clipped by 6 bases and J by 7 bases, with 16 bases between them. The CDR3: CASSQSGVGNSPLHF. CDR3 sequence (DNA): TGTGCCAGCAGTCAGTCCGGGGTAGGCAATTCACCCCTCCACTTT.

The V and J genes are TRBV11-2 and TRBJ2-7; D might be TRBD1 (5 bases). CDR3 length: 17 amino acids. Germline V lookup: CDR1 SGHAT, CDR2 FQNNGV. The V end was cut by 5 bases, the J end by 0 bases, with 20 bases between. The CDR3 DNA sequence: TGTGCCAGCAGCCTAGTATTCGGAGACAGTAGCTCCTACGAGCAGTACTTC. Amino acid sequence: CASSLVFGDSSSYEQYF.

The chain carries TRBV23-1 and TRBJ1-6; tentatively, D is TRBD1 (5 bases). TRBV23-1 is marked as an open reading frame, function uncertain. V dropped 8 bases and J dropped 7 bases, with 18 bases sitting between them. CDR3 length equals 15 residues. DNA of the CDR3: TGCGCCAGCGATCGGACCGGGACTGGAAATTCACCCCTCCACTTT. Protein sequence: CASDRTGTGNSPLHF.

The V and J genes are TRBV4-3 and TRBJ2-7; 7 bases line up with TRBD1. V trimming: 0 bases; J trimming: 4 bases; junction bases outside the gene matches: 6. This CDR3 comprises 15 residues. In germline, CDR1 is LGHNA, CDR2 YSLEER. Here the CDR3 DNA reads TGCGCCAGCAGCCAAGATTCAGACAGGGTATACGAGCAGTACTTC. Its protein product is CASSQDSDRVYEQYF.

The rearrangement uses TRBV7-6 and TRBJ2-1, with 12 positions matching TRBD2. CDR1 and CDR2 from the germline V gene are SGHVS and FNYEAQ. V was pared by 1 base and J by 8 bases, with 3 bases of the junction left unmatched. There are 15 residues in the CDR3. Here the CDR3 DNA reads TGTGCCAGCAGCTTAGTCGCTAGCGGGAGGGATGAGCAGTTCTTC. Protein sequence: CASSLVASGRDEQFF.

This clone has only one observation. The V call is TRBV2, the J call TRBJ1-6; 7 positions agree with TRBD1. Germline CDR1 SNHLY, CDR2 FYNNEI. V was clipped by 5 bases and J by 6 bases; unmatched bases: 10. The CDR3 runs to 16 residues. CDR3 loop: CASSRQGSSLNSPLHF. DNA of the CDR3: TGTGCCAGCAGTAGACAGGGTTCGTCCCTTAATTCACCCCTCCACTTT.

Only a few counts were recorded for this clone. The rearrangement joins TRBV5-1 to TRBJ2-3, with no clear D. The CDR3 length is 12 residues. Germline V gene lookup returns CDR1 SGHRS and CDR2 YFSETQ. V lost 4 bases and J 3 bases, leaving 6 bases between the germline ends. The CDR3 loop reads CASSRETDTQYF. For the CDR3, the DNA is TGCGCCAGCAGCAGAGAGACAGATACGCAGTATTTT.

The chain employs TRBV9 and TRBJ2-1; D remains unclear. Germline CDR1 reads SGDLS; CDR2 reads YYNGEE. This CDR3 has 11 amino acids. Trimming took 4 bases from V and 4 from J, leaving 3 bases between them. The CDR3 sequence is CASSTYNEQFF. The CDR3 DNA is TGTGCCAGCAGCACATACAATGAGCAGTTCTTC.

V and J are TRBV29-1 and TRBJ2-1; D is tentatively TRBD1 or TRBD2 (5 bases each). Germline CDR1 reads SQVTM; CDR2 reads ANQGSEA. The V gene lost 4 bases and the J gene lost 6 bases, with 10 bases spanning the gap. This CDR3 comprises 12 residues. The CDR3 here is CSVAGTSNEQFF. CDR3 in DNA: TGCAGCGTTGCCGGGACCTCCAATGAGCAGTTCTTC.

CDR3: CASSELAGVETQYF. The DNA for the CDR3 is TGTGCCAGCAGCGAACTAGCGGGAGTAGAGACCCAGTACTTC. The chain has TRBV5-4 and TRBJ2-5, with 11 nucleotides matching TRBD2. The CDR3 is 14 amino acids. Per the germline V gene, CDR1 is SGHNT and CDR2 is YYREEE (reference sequence). Germline trimming cut 4 bases from V and 4 bases from J; bases unmatched to any gene: 3.

V usage is TRBV7-2 and J usage is TRBJ2-5; 8 bases align to TRBD2. Germline V lookup: CDR1 SGHTA, CDR2 FQGNSA. The CDR3 loop spans 14 amino acids. Losses at the gene ends were 3 bases for V and 7 bases for J; bases not matched to a gene: 7. The CDR3 DNA follows: TGTGCCAGCAGCTTGGAGGGGACTAGGGGGACCCAGTACTTC. It yields the protein CASSLEGTRGTQYF.

J is TRBJ1-1 and V is TRBV7-8; no reliable D call. CDR1 is SGHVS, CDR2 FQNEAQ, per germline. V gave up 3 bases and J gave up 9 bases, with 11 bases separating them. The CDR3 consists of 12 residues. CDR3 residues: CASSFVAAQAFF. The CDR3 nucleotides read TGTGCCAGCAGCTTCGTGGCCGCCCAAGCTTTCTTT.

The chain carries TRBV9 and TRBJ2-5; tentatively, D is TRBD1 (6 bases). The CDR3 is made up of 17 amino acids. Germline V lookup: CDR1 SGDLS, CDR2 YYNGEE. Between the trimmed V and J ends, which lost 0 bases and 3 bases, there was a span of 18 bases. Written as DNA, the CDR3 is TGTGCCAGCAGCGTAGCGACAGGTCGCATGGTCGAAGAGACCCAGTACTTC. Encoded protein: CASSVATGRMVEETQYF.

This clone occurred a few times. The V and J genes are TRBV9 and TRBJ2-5, with D hard to call. Germline V gene data show CDR1 as SGDLS and CDR2 as YYNGEE. V was cut by 0 bases and J by 5 bases, with 14 bases left in between. This CDR3 spans 15 amino acids. CDR3 amino acids: CASSVAGTVGETQYF. The CDR3 DNA is TGTGCCAGCAGCGTAGCGGGTACCGTGGGGGAGACCCAGTACTTC.

The chain couples TRBV28 to TRBJ1-5; D remains ambiguous. V was shortened by 4 bases and J by 0 bases, with 10 bases between the two germline ends. Germline CDR1 MDHEN, CDR2 SYDVKM. The CDR3 spans 15 residues. CDR3 loop: CASSSGGYSNQPQHF. The CDR3, as DNA: TGTGCCAGCAGTTCAGGAGGTTATAGCAATCAGCCCCAGCATTTT.

The chain combines TRBV7-2 with TRBJ1-6; TRBD1 matches at 7 bases. V trimming: 5 bases; J trimming: 5 bases; junction bases outside the gene matches: 6. Germline V CDR1 and CDR2: SGHTA, FQGNSA. This CDR3 region has 15 residues. The CDR3: CASSQPGQNNSPLHF. The CDR3 coding sequence is TGTGCCAGCAGCCAACCGGGACAGAATAATTCACCCCTCCACTTT.